This entry lists 11 T cell receptor beta chains sequenced from one sample in a study of blood T cell repertoires in COVID-19. The data were produced by immunoSEQ multiplex PCR, yet TCRdb's version contains in-frame clones alone and is incomplete. The table shows around 240,000 clones, with 70% to 85% occurring only once. Sequenced material: peripheral blood. These receptors were obtained from a woman of 80 years or more with acute or convalescent COVID-19.

V gene TRBV5-1 combines with J gene TRBJ1-1; weak D call: TRBD1 (5 bases). The V gene lost 0 bases and the J gene lost 3 bases, with 9 bases spanning the gap. Germline lookup yields CDR1 SGHRS and CDR2 YFSETQ. CDR3 size: 14 residues. The CDR3 DNA reads TGCGCCAGCAGCTTGGATCCGGGGGACACTGAAGCTTTCTTT. Encoded protein: CASSLDPGDTEAFF.

This clone was observed a single time. The chain carries TRBV5-4 and TRBJ2-3; D is possibly TRBD2 (5 bases). The CDR3 sequence is 11 residues long. Germline V gene sequence: CDR1 SGHNT, CDR2 YYREEE (reference sequence). The V end lost 4 bases, the J end lost 6 bases, and 6 bases lay between the germline ends. CDR3: CASSRRDTQYF. CDR3 in DNA: TGTGCCAGCAGCCGGAGGGATACGCAGTATTTT.

The gene calls are TRBV6-2 or TRBV6-3 and TRBJ2-5; TRBD2 aligns across 13 bases. The germline gives CDR1 MNHEY, CDR2 SVGEGT. This CDR3 region has 20 residues. Trimming took 2 bases from V and 1 from J; bases not matched to a gene: 13. DNA of the CDR3: TGTGCCAGCAGTTACAAGACTAGCGGGAGGCAACGGCCGTTCCAAGAGACCCAGTACTTC. Residues: CASSYKTSGRQRPFQETQYF.

The chain links TRBV5-1 to TRBJ2-3; D gene unclear. In germline, CDR1 is SGHRS, CDR2 YFSETQ. This CDR3 spans 14 amino acids. The V end was cut by 0 bases, the J end by 1 base, with 6 bases between. The CDR3 nucleotides read TGCGCCAGCAGCTTGGACAGCCGCACAGATACGCAGTATTTT. Protein: CASSLDSRTDTQYF.

The J gene is TRBJ1-1, the V gene TRBV12-3 or TRBV12-4; 7 bases fit TRBD1. The junction had 8 bases not matched to a gene; V was cut back by 6 bases and J by 7 bases. The CDR3 is 13 residues long. As DNA, the CDR3 is TGTGCCAGCAGGCCGACAGGGAAACGTGAAGCTTTCTTT. This encodes CASRPTGKREAFF.

The chain recombines TRBV9 with TRBJ2-1; possibly TRBD1 for D (5 bases). The V gene lost 3 bases and the J gene lost 6 bases, with 16 bases spanning the gap. Germline CDR1 and CDR2: SGDLS and YYNGEE. The CDR3 covers 15 residues. CDR3 in DNA: TGTGCCAGCAGCGGGGGCCCGCCCCAAGGCAATGAGCAGTTCTTC. This sequence encodes CASSGGPPQGNEQFF.

This clone has a single count. The genes are TRBV9 and TRBJ2-1; the match to TRBD2 covers 11 bases. CDR3 length: 16 residues. V gave up 0 bases and J gave up 4 bases; unmatched junction bases: 3. The germline gives CDR1 SGDLS, CDR2 YYNGEE. The CDR3 DNA sequence: TGTGCCAGCAGCGTAGTGGCTAGCGGGGGGTACAATGAGCAGTTCTTC. Amino acid sequence: CASSVVASGGYNEQFF. Together with reference TRBV9 and TRBJ2-1, the CDR3 gives the full variable domain: DSGVTQTPKHLITATGQRVTLRCSPRSGDLSVYWYQQSLDQGLQFLIQYYNGEERAKGNILERFSAQQFPDLHSELNLSSLELGDSALYFCASSVVASGGYNEQFFGPGTRLTVL.

The V gene is TRBV7-2, the J gene TRBJ2-7, with 8 positions matching TRBD2. The CDR3 runs to 15 residues. The germline gives CDR1 SGHTA, CDR2 FQGNSA. V trimming: 2 bases; J trimming: 3 bases; junction bases outside the gene matches: 6. The chain's CDR3 is CASSLTTSGYYEQYF. The CDR3 DNA reads TGTGCCAGCAGCTTAACAACTAGCGGTTACTACGAGCAGTACTTC.

The genes are TRBV5-6 and TRBJ1-1, with D possibly matching TRBD1 (6 bases). Trimming shortened V by 7 bases and J by 2 bases, and 21 bases separated the two germline ends. CDR1 is SGHDT, CDR2 YYEEEE, per germline. CDR3 length: 16 residues. The CDR3, as DNA: TGTGCCAGCGGGTTAGACAGCAGGGGAGTAAACACTGAAGCTTTCTTT. This gives the protein CASGLDSRGVNTEAFF.

Details on this clone: The same CDR3 can be traced to other DNA sequences in this sample. The rearrangement links TRBV7-2 to TRBJ2-5; TRBD2 agrees at 15 bases. With 1 base clipped from V and 4 bases from J, the junction kept 4 bases outside the gene matches. This CDR3 is built from 17 residues. From germline, CDR1 is SGHTA and CDR2 FQGNSA. The CDR3 reads CASSLGTSGGAGETQYF. CDR3 DNA sequence: TGTGCCAGCAGCTTAGGGACTAGCGGGGGGGCCGGAGAGACCCAGTACTTC. Complete variable domain (other parts from reference TRBV7-2 and TRBJ2-5): GAGVSQSPSNKVTEKGKDVELRCDPISGHTALYWYRQSLGQGLEFLIYFQGNSAPDKSGLPSDRFSAERTGGSVSTLTIQRTQQEDSAVYLCASSLGTSGGAGETQYFGPGTRLLVL.

The chain carries TRBV6-5 and TRBJ1-2, with 7 bases that match TRBD1. With V trimmed by 5 bases and J by 2 bases, 8 bases remained unmatched. The CDR3 contains 15 residues. Germline-derived CDR1 and CDR2 are MNHEY and SVGAGI. This CDR3 is CASSTQQGLNYGYTF. As DNA, the CDR3 is TGTGCCAGCAGTACCCAACAGGGGTTGAACTATGGCTACACCTTC.